Given below is one T cell receptor beta chain in context. A quantity of roughly 0.5 to 1 ug RNA underwent reverse transcription using random hexamers. TCRdb used MiXCR to reprocess the immunoSEQ multiplex PCR reads, holding one entry per CDR3 protein. The table records about 150,000 distinct CDR3 sequences, 85% to 95% of them present only once. The CDR3 is 14 amino acids. The germline CDR1 and CDR2 sequences are LGHDT and YNNKEL (reference sequence). V lost 4 bases, J lost 5 bases, and 14 bases lay in between. The sample belongs to a study of CD8 T cells in Susac syndrome. The sample taken for sequencing was CD4+ T cells from PBMCs. This sequence originates from a human donor with Susac syndrome. The rearrangement uses TRBV3-1 and TRBJ1-1; possibly TRBD1 for D (6 bases). The CDR3 loop is CASSRQGRGTEAFF. The CDR3 coding sequence is TGTGCCAGCAGCCGCCAGGGGAGGGGGACTGAAGCTTTCTTT.